This T cell receptor beta chain stems from a study of early T cells in non-severe SARS-CoV-2 infection. Overall study: Chains stayed unpaired after sequencing of bulk RNA from unsorted whole blood.

Regarding the study as a whole: A preference for anti-spike CD8 responses marked VDJdb matching, which missed private and CD4 specificities.

V was shortened by 5 bases and J by 7 bases, with 9 bases between the two germline ends. The CDR3 loop spans 11 amino acids. Individual cDNA molecules received unique molecular identifiers. TCRdb itself ran the 5' RACE reads through MiXCR, one entry per CDR3 protein. Here the sample spans roughly 65,000 distinct CDR3 sequences, approximately 10% being singletons. By proportion, this clonotype is medium-sized. What it recognizes is unknown. The sequence derives from an adult who was a healthcare worker with PCR-confirmed SARS-CoV-2 infection or an uninfected control (not recorded which). The sequenced material came from whole blood. V and J are TRBV12-3 or TRBV12-4 and TRBJ2-7; D gene ambiguous. Written as DNA, the CDR3 is TGTGCCAGCAGTCAACGTCTTGAGCAGTACTTC. The encoded protein is CASSQRLEQYF.